Sequencing of this T cell receptor beta chain was carried out in a study of T cell responses to AZD1222 COVID-19 vaccine (dated by TCRdb to the early 2020s). Background on the whole study: AZD1222 recipients given second doses at about 4 weeks or at about 12 weeks were pooled, since spike-specific TCR depth and breadth were not found to differ between the two schedules. Trial participants were enrolled into age subgroups of 18-55, 56-69 and 70-plus years, which contained about 150, 27 and 61 TCR-sequenced participants, respectively. A total of about 230 trial participants underwent TCR sequencing, of whom about 200 received two doses of AZD1222 and 26 received two doses of the MenACWY control vaccine.

The CDR3 holds 14 amino acids from the cysteine to the phenylalanine. The kept DNA is CDR3 alone, 42 bases in frame from the first base. For this chain, trimming is 7 bases at the V end and 1 base at the J end, and the number of junction bases without a gene match is 1. CDR1 ENHRY and CDR2 SYGVKD are derived from the germline V gene. Study-wide conclusions, independent of this receptor: Conclusions about previously exposed vaccinees were limited because only five to seven AZD1222 recipients were SARS-CoV-2 seropositive at baseline. Most participants were white British and females outnumbered males, and the authors suggested that clonal diversity may have been underestimated. The whole spike protein was spanned by vaccine-associated CD4 TCRs, and dominant responses were seen in regions 160-218 and 743-854. No day 14 peak-response samples were available, so repertoires were characterized only after the peak T cell response. The 56-69-year group was small, and its depth increase did not reach significance, likely because of low power. Reportedly, close to half of the unique spike-specific TCRs recognized epitopes lying outside the regions that are mutated in the B.1.351 and B.1.1.7 variants. A significant rise in spike-specific TCR breadth and depth was observed after two AZD1222 doses relative to day 0 and relative to MenACWY recipients.

On this clone itself: The antigen this receptor binds is unknown. It has no much larger one-base neighbor in the sample; base qualities were not kept.

What the time point label conveys for this sample: baseline before first vaccination. Vaccinee samples were obtained from the UK trials COV001 and COV002, which included a single-blind randomized controlled phase 2/3 trial of AZD1222 (ChAdOx1 nCoV-19) in healthy adults. Trial participant PBMC samples were collected at day 0 and day 28 after the second dose for TCRbeta chain sequencing. The CDR3 regions of human TCRbeta chains were analyzed by immunosequencing. From the authors' description of their analysis: TCRs in the repertoires were matched against a reference library of SARS-CoV-2-specific TCRs that had been generated with the MIRA antigen-specificity platform. Breadth meant the fraction of unique TCRs that were SARS-CoV-2-associated, whereas depth meant the fraction of total T cells that were SARS-CoV-2-associated. Using the MIRA data, each spike-specific TCR was assigned both to the spike region to which the TCR was reactive and to a CD4 or CD8 class. Log10-transformed breadth and depth values were compared by one-way ANOVA with Sidak's multiple comparisons tests. Not all clones reach the TCRdb copy of this immuneACCESS table, which keeps in-frame sequences only. Checked studies attribute under half of the gap to unresolved V genes and leave the rest unexplained. The DNA was the basis for D and trimming; V, J and clone size are from that table. The sample data list 100,000 to 150,000 clones, and over 80% of these were observed just once. About 1.1% of the sample comes from the top ten.

The chain employs TRBV10-3 and TRBJ2-2, with TRBD2 matching 9 junction bases. The clonotype originates from an adult in good health. Sample: peripheral blood, taken on day 0 of AZD1222 vaccination. The encoded CDR3 is CAITTSGNTGELFF. The DNA sequence follows: TGTGCCATCACGACTAGCGGGAACACCGGGGAGCTGTTTTTT.